This TCR beta chain was observed in a study of long-term antiretroviral therapy in people with HIV. Overall study findings and caveats: Controls exceeded HIV repertoires in CDR3 length range.

A word on this clone: As yet, its antigen is unknown.

The assay used was immunoSEQ (version v3.0), run at survey level. Data came from immunoSEQ multiplex PCR; TCRdb stores just in-frame clones and leaves some out. Seen here are about 14,000 clones, about 82% observed once, and the top ten hold 15% to 20%. The TCR comes from a woman in her 40s with HIV. The sequenced sample was unsorted PBMCs, obtained 1.8 years before starting antiretroviral therapy.

CDR3 bases: TGTGCCAGCAGCCCGGGACTAGCGGGAGCGGGCAATGAGCAGTTCTTC. Translation: CASSPGLAGAGNEQFF. The chain combines TRBV27 with TRBJ2-1; 14 bases fit TRBD2. The J segment lost 6 bases and the V segment lost 6 bases, leaving 7 bases of the junction unmatched. From germline, CDR1 is MNHEY and CDR2 SMNVEV (reference sequence). The CDR3 extends over 16 amino acids.